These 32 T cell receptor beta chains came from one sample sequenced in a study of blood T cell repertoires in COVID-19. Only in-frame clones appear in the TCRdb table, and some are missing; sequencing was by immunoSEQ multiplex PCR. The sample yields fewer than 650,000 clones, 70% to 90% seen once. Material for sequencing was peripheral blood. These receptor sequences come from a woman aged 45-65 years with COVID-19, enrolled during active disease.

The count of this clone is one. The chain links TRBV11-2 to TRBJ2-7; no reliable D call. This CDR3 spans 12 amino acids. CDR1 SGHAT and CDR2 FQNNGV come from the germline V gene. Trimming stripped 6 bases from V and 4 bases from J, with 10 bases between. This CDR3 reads CASSPHSYEQYF. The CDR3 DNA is TGTGCCAGCAGTCCCCACTCTTACGAGCAGTACTTC.

The DNA of the CDR3 is TGTGCCAGCAGCTTAGAGACTCCCGCTGAAGCTTTCTTT. It translates to CASSLETPAEAFF. V is TRBV11-2 and J is TRBJ1-1; D is uncertain. Germline V gene lookup returns CDR1 SGHAT and CDR2 FQNNGV. The CDR3 extends over 13 amino acids. V was clipped by 0 bases and J by 6 bases, with 8 bases between them.

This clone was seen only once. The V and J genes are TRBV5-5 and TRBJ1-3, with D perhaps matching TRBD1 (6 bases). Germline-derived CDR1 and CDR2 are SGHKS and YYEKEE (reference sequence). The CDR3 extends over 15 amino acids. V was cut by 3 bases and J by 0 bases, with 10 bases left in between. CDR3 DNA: TGTGCCAGCAGCTCAACAGGGATCTCTGGAAACACCATATATTTT. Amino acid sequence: CASSSTGISGNTIYF.

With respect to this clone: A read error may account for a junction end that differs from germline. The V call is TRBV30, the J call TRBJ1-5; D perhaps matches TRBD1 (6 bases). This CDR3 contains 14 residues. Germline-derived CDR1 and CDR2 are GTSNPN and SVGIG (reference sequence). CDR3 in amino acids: CAWSPNGGNQPQHF. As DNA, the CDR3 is TGTGCCTGGAGTCCGAATGGGGGCAACCAGCCCCAGCATTTT.

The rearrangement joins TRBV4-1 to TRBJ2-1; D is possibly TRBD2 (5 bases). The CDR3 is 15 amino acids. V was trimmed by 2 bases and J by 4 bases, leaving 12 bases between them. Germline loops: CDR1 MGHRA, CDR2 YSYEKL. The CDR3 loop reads CASSQSRVGYNEQFF. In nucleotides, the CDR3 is TGCGCCAGCAGCCAATCGAGGGTGGGGTACAATGAGCAGTTCTTC.

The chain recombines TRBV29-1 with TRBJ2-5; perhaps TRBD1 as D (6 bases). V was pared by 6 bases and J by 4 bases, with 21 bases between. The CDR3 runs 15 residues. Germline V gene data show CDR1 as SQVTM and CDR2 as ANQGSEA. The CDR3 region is CSVKSGQTTTETQYF. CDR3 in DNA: TGCAGCGTAAAGTCGGGACAAACCACAACAGAGACCCAGTACTTC.

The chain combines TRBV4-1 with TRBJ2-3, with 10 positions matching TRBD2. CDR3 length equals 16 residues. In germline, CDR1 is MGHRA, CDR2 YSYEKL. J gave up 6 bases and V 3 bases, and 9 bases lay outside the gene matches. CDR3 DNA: TGCGCCAGCAGCCAGGAGGTAGCGGGGGGATGGGATACGCAGTATTTT. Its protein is CASSQEVAGGWDTQYF.

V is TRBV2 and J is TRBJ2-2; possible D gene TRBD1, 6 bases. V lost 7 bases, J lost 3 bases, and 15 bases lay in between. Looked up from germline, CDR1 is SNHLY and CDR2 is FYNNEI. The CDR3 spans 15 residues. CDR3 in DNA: TGTGCCAGCACTCTACGGGACACCGACACCGGGGAGCTGTTTTTT. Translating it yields CASTLRDTDTGELFF. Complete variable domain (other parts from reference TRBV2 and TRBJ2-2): EPEVTQTPSHQVTQMGQEVILRCVPISNHLYFYWYRQILGQKVEFLVSFYNNEISEKSEIFDDQFSVERPDGSNFTLKIRSTKLEDSAMYFCASTLRDTDTGELFFGEGSRLTVL.

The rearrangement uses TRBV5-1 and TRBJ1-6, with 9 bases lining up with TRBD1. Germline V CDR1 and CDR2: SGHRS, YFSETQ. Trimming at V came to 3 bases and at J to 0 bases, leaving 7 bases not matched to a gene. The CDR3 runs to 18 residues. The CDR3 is CASSSRDRASSYNSPLHF. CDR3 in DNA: TGCGCCAGCAGCTCAAGGGACAGGGCCTCCTCCTATAATTCACCCCTCCACTTT.

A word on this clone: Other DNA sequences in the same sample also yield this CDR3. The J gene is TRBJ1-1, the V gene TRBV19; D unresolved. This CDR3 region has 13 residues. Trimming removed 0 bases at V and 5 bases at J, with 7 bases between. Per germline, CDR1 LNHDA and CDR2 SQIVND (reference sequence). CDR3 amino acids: CASSIERGTEAFF. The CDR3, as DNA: TGTGCCAGTAGTATAGAACGGGGAACTGAAGCTTTCTTT.

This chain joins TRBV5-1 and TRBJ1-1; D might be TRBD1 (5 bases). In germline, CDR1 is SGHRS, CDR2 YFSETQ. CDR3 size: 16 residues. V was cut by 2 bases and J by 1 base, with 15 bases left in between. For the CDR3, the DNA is TGCGCCAGCAGCTTACAGGCTCCCCTAGGGAACACTGAAGCTTTCTTT. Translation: CASSLQAPLGNTEAFF.

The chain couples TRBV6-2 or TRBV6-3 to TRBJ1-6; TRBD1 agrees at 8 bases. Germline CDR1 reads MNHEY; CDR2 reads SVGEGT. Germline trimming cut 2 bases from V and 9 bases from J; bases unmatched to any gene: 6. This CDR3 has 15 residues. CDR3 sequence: CASSYAGTGGSPLHF. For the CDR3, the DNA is TGTGCCAGCAGTTACGCCGGGACAGGCGGTTCACCCCTCCACTTT.

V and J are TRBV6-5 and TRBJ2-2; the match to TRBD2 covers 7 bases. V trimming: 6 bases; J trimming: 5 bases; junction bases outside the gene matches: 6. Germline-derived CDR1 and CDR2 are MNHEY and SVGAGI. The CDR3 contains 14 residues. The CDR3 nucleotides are TGTGCCAGCAGACCCGGGGGGAGGACCGGGGAGCTGTTTTTT. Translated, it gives CASRPGGRTGELFF.

The CDR3 spells CASSQLGGQETQYF. Here the CDR3 DNA reads TGTGCCAGCAGCCAATTGGGGGGGCAAGAGACCCAGTACTTC. V gene TRBV14 combines with J gene TRBJ2-5, with 7 bases lining up with TRBD2. The CDR3 totals 14 residues. CDR1 is SGHDN, CDR2 FVKESK, per germline. Trimming at V came to 2 bases and at J to 2 bases, leaving 2 bases not matched to a gene.

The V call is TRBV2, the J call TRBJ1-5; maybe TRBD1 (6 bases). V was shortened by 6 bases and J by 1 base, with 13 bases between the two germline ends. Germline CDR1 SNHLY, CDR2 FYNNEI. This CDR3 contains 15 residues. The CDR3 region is CASSDGGASNQPQHF. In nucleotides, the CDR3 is TGTGCCAGCAGCGACGGGGGGGCGAGCAATCAGCCCCAGCATTTT. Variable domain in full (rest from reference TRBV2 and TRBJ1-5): EPEVTQTPSHQVTQMGQEVILRCVPISNHLYFYWYRQILGQKVEFLVSFYNNEISEKSEIFDDQFSVERPDGSNFTLKIRSTKLEDSAMYFCASSDGGASNQPQHFGDGTRLSIL.

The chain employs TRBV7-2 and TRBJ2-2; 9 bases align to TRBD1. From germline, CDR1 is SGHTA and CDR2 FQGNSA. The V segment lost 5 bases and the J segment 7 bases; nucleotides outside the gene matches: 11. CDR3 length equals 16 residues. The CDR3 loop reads CASSAGTGTLRGELFF. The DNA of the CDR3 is TGTGCCAGCAGCGCCGGGACAGGGACTCTGCGCGGGGAGCTGTTTTTT.

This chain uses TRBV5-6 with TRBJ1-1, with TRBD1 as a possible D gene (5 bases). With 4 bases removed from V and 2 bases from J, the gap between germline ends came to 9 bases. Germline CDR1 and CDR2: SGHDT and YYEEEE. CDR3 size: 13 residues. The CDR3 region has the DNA TGTGCCAGCAGCCGGGACTTAAACACTGAAGCTTTCTTT. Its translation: CASSRDLNTEAFF.

The CDR3 reads CASSIQTNGLHEQYF. In DNA, the CDR3 is TGTGCCAGTAGTATTCAAACGAACGGTCTCCACGAGCAGTACTTC. The chain combines TRBV19 with TRBJ2-7; D is unresolved. Germline V gene lookup returns CDR1 LNHDA and CDR2 SQIVND (reference sequence). V was clipped by 3 bases and J by 5 bases, with 17 bases between them. The CDR3 runs 15 residues.

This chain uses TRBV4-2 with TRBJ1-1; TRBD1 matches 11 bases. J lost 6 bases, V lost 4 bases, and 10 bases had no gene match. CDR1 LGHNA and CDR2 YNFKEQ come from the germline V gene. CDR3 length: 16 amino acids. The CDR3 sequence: CASSPIGGQGGPEAFF. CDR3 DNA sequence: TGTGCCAGCAGCCCCATCGGGGGACAGGGGGGTCCTGAAGCTTTCTTT.

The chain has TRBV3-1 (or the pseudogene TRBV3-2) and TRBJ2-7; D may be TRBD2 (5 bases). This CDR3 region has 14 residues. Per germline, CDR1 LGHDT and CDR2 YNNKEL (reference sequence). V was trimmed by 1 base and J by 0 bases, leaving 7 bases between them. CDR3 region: CASSQVGSSYEQYF. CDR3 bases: TGTGCCAGCAGCCAAGTTGGGAGCTCCTACGAGCAGTACTTC.

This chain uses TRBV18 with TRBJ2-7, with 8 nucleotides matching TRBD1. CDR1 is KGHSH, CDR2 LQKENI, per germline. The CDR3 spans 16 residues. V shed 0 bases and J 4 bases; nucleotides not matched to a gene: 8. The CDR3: CASSPPSRTGTYEQYF. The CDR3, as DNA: TGTGCCAGCTCACCACCGTCGAGGACAGGGACTTACGAGCAGTACTTC. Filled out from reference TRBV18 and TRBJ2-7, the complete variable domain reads NAGVMQNPRHLVRRRGQEARLRCSPMKGHSHVYWYRQLPEEGLKFMVYLQKENIIDESGMPKERFSAEFPKEGPSILRIQQVVRGDSAAYFCASSPPSRTGTYEQYFGPGTRLTVT.

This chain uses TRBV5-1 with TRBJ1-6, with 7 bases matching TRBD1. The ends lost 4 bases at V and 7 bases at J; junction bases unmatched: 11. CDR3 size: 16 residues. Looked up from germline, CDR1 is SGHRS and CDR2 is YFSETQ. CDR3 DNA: TGCGCCAGCAGCCCTCCGACAGGGCCGGAAAATTCACCCCTCCACTTT. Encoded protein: CASSPPTGPENSPLHF.

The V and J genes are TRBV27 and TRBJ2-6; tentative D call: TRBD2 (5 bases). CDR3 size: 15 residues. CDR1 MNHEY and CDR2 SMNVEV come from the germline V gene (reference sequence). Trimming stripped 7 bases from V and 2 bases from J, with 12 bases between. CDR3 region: CASTTPGAGANVLTF. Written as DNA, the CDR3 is TGTGCCAGCACCACCCCCGGGGCTGGGGCCAACGTCCTGACTTTC.

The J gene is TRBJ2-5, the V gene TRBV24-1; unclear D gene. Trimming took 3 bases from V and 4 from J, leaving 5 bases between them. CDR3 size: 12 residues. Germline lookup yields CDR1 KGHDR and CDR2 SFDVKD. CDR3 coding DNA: TGTGCCACCAGTGATAACTCAGAGACCCAGTACTTC. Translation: CATSDNSETQYF.

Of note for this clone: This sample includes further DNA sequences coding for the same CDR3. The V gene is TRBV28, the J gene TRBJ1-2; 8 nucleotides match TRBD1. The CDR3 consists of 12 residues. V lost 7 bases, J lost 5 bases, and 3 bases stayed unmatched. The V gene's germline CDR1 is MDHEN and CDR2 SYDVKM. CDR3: CASTTGGYGYTF. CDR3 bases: TGTGCCAGCACCACAGGGGGATATGGCTACACCTTC.

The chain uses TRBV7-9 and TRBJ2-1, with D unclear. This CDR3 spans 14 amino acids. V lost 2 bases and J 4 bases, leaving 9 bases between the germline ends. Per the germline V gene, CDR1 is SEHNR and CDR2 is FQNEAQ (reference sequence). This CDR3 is CASSLNTVYNEQFF. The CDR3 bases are TGTGCCAGCAGCTTAAACACAGTATACAATGAGCAGTTCTTC. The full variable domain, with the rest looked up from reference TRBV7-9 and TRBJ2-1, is DTGVSQNPRHKITKRGQNVTFRCDPISEHNRLYWYRQTLGQGPEFLTYFQNEAQLEKSRLLSDRFSAERPKGSFSTLEIQRTEQGDSAMYLCASSLNTVYNEQFFGPGTRLTVL.

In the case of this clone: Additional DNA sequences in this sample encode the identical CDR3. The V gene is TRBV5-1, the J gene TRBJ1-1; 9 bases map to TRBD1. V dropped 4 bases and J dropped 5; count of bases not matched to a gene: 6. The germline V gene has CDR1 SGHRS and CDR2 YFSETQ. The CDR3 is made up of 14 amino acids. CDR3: CASSPRTGETEAFF. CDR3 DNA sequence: TGCGCCAGCAGCCCCCGGACAGGGGAGACTGAAGCTTTCTTT.

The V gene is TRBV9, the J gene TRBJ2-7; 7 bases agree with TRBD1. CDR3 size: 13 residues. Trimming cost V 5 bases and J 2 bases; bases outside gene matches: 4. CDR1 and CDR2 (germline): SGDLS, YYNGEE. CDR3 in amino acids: CASSGDRPYEQYF. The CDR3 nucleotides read TGTGCCAGCAGTGGGGACAGACCCTACGAGCAGTACTTC.

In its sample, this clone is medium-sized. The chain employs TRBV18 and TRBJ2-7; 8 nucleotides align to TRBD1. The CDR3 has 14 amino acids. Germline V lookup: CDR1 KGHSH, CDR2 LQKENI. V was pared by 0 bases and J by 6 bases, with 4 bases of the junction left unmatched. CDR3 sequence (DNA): TGTGCCAGCTCACCACCGTCAGGGGGCCGCGAGCAGTACTTC. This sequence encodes CASSPPSGGREQYF.

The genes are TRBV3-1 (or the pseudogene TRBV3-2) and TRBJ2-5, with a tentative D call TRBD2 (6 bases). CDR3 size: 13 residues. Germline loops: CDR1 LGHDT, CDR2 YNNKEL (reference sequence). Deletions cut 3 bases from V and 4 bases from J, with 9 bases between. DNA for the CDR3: TGTGCCAGCAGCCATGCCGGGGGAGAGACCCAGTACTTC. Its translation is CASSHAGGETQYF.

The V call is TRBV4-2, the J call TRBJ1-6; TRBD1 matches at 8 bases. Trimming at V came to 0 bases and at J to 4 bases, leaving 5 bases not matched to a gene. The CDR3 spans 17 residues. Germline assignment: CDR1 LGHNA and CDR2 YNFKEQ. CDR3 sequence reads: CASSQDGQGAYNSPLHF. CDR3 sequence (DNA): TGTGCCAGCAGCCAAGATGGACAGGGAGCATATAATTCACCCCTCCACTTT.

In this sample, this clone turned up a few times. The CDR3 spells CASSLVQSDTEAFF. The CDR3 nucleotides are TGTGCCAGCAGTTTAGTACAGAGTGACACTGAAGCTTTCTTT. The rearrangement links TRBV28 to TRBJ1-1, with no clear D. Per the germline V gene, CDR1 is MDHEN and CDR2 is SYDVKM. The CDR3 has 14 residues. V gave up 2 bases and J gave up 3 bases, with 10 bases separating them.